The clone carrying this T cell receptor (beta chain) has at least ten counts. The antigen is not known. The data were obtained in a study of identical twins. General study results and limits: Monozygotic twins shared more out-of-frame TCR alpha than recombination models predicted. With beta out-of-frame sequences, excess sharing by twins was weaker.

TCRdb called the 5' RACE reads again in MiXCR, with one record for every CDR3 protein. The sample has 1.5 million to 2 million distinct CDR3 sequences, less than 40% seen once. Germline trimming cut 6 bases from V and 0 bases from J; bases unmatched to any gene: 5. Per germline, CDR1 SQVTM and CDR2 ANQGSEA. The CDR3 has 15 residues. The source is a newborn girl in good health. Sequencing was carried out using cord blood. The chain employs TRBV29-1 and TRBJ1-5; TRBD1 agrees at 10 bases. CDR3 sequence reads: CSVTTGGNSNQPQHF. CDR3 DNA sequence: TGCAGCGTCACGACAGGGGGCAATAGCAATCAGCCCCAGCATTTT.